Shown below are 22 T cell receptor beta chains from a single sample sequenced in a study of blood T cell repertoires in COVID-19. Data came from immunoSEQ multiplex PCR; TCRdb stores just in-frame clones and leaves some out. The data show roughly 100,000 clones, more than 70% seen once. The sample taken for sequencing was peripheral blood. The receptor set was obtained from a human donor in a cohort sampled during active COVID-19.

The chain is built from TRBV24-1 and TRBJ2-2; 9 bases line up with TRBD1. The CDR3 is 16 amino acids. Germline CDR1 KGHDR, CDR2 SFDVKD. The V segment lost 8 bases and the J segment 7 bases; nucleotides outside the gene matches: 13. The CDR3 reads CATNTGGAKVSGELFF. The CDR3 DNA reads TGTGCCACCAACACAGGGGGCGCTAAGGTCAGCGGGGAGCTGTTTTTT.

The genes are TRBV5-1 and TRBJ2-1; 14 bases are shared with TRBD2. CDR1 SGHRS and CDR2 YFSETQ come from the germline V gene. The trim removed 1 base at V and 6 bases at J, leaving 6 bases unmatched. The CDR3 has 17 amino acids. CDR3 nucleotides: TGCGCCAGCAGCTTGAGACTAGCGGGAGGGCCGGGCAATGAGCAGTTCTTC. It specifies CASSLRLAGGPGNEQFF.

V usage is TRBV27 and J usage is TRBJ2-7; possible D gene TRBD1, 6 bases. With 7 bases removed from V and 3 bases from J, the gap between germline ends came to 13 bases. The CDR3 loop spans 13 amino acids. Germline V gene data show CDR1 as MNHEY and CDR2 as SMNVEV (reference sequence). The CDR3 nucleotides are TGTGCCAGCACCCGACAGGACAACTACGAGCAGTACTTC. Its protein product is CASTRQDNYEQYF.

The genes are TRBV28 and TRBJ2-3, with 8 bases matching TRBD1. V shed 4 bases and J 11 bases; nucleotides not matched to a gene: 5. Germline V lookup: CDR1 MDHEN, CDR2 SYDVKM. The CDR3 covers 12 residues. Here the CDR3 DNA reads TGTGCCAGCAGTTACGGACAGGGTGTGCAGTATTTT. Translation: CASSYGQGVQYF.

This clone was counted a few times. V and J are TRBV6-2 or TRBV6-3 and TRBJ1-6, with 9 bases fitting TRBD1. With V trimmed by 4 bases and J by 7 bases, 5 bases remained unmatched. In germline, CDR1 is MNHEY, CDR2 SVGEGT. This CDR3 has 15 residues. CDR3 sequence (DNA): TGTGCCAGCAGTTCCCGGGACAGGGCGAATTCACCCCTCCACTTT. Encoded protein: CASSSRDRANSPLHF.

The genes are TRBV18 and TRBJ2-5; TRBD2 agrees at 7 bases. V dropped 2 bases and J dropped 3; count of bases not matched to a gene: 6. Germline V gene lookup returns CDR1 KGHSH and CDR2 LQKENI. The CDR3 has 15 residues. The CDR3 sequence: CASSPAGSGKETQYF. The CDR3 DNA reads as TGTGCCAGCTCACCAGCAGGGAGCGGGAAAGAGACCCAGTACTTC.

The CDR3 loop reads CASSPEGNTEAFF. The DNA for the CDR3 is TGTGCCAGCAGCCCCGAGGGAAACACTGAAGCTTTCTTT. This sequence joins TRBV7-8 and TRBJ1-1, with unresolved D. Deletions cut 5 bases from V and 2 bases from J, with 9 bases between. CDR1 and CDR2 (germline): SGHVS, FQNEAQ. The CDR3 covers 13 residues.

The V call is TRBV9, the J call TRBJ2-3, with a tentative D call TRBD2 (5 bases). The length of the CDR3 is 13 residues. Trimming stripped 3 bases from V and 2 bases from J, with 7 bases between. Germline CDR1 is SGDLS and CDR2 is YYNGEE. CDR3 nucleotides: TGTGCCAGCAGCGGACTACCCACAGATACGCAGTATTTT. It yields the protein CASSGLPTDTQYF.

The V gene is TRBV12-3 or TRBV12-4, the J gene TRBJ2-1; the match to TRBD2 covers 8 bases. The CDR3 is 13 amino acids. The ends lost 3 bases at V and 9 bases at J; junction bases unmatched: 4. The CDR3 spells CASSFPGGGEQFF. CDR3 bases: TGTGCCAGCAGTTTCCCGGGAGGGGGTGAGCAGTTCTTC.

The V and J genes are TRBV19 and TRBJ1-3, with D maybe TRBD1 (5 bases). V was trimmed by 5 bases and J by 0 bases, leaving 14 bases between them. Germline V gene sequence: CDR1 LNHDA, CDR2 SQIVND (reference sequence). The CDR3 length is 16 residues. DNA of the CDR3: TGTGCCAGTAGTTCCGGACATAAAAACTCTGGAAACACCATATATTTT. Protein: CASSSGHKNSGNTIYF.

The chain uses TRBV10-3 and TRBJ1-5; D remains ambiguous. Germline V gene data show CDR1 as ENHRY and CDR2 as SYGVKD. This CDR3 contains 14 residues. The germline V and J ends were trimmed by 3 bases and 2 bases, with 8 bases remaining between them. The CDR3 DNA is TGTGCCATCAGTGACCCAACGGGCAATCAGCCCCAGCATTTT. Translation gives CAISDPTGNQPQHF.

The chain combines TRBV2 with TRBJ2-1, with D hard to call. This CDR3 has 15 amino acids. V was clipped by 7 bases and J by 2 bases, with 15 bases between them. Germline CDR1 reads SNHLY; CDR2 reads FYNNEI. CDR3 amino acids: CASTGPAGPYNEQFF. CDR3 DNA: TGTGCCAGCACAGGTCCCGCAGGTCCCTACAATGAGCAGTTCTTC.

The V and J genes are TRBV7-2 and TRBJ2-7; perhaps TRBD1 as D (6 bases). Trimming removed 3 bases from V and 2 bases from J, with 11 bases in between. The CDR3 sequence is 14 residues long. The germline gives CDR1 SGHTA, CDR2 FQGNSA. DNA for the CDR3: TGTGCCAGCAGCTTGCCGACAGGAACCTACGAGCAGTACTTC. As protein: CASSLPTGTYEQYF.

The CDR3 loop reads CASSDDINYGYTF. CDR3 in DNA: TGCGCCAGCAGTGACGACATTAACTATGGCTACACCTTC. The chain uses TRBV10-2 and TRBJ1-2; D gene uncertain. The V and J ends lost 3 bases and 1 base respectively, with 6 bases between them. Per germline, CDR1 WSHSY and CDR2 SAAADI. The CDR3 is 13 amino acids.

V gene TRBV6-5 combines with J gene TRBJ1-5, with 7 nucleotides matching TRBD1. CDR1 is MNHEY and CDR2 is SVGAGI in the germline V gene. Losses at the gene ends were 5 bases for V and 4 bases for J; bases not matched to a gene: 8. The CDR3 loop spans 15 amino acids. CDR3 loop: CASSPHGTVNQPQHF. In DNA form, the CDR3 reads TGTGCCAGCAGTCCCCATGGGACAGTTAATCAGCCCCAGCATTTT.

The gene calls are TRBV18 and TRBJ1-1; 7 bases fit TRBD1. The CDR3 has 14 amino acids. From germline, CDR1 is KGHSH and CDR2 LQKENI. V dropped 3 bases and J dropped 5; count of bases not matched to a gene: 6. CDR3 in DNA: TGTGCCAGCTCACCCGGACAGGTTGGAACTGAAGCTTTCTTT. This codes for CASSPGQVGTEAFF.

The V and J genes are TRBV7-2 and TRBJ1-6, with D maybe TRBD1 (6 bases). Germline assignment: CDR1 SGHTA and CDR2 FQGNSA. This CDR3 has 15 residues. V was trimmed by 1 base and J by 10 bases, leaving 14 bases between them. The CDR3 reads CASSLVGRGASPLHF. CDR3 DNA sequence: TGTGCCAGCAGCTTAGTCGGCAGGGGTGCCTCACCCCTCCACTTT.

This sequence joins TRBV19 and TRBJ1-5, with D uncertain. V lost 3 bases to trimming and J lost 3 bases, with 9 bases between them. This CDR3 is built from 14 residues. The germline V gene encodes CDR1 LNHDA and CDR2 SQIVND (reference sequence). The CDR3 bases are TGTGCCAGTAGTATTGGCGGATTCAATCAGCCCCAGCATTTT. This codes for CASSIGGFNQPQHF. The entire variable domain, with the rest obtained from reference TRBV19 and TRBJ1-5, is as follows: DGGITQSPKYLFRKEGQNVTLSCEQNLNHDAMYWYRQDPGQGLRLIYYSQIVNDFQKGDIAEGYSVSREKKESFPLTVTSAQKNPTAFYLCASSIGGFNQPQHFGDGTRLSIL.

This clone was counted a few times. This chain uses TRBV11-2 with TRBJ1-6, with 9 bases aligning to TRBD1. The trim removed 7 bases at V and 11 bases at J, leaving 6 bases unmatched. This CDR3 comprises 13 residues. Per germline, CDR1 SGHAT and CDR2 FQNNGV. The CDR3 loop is CASTVGQGAPLHF. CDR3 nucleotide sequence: TGTGCCAGCACCGTGGGACAGGGAGCACCCCTCCACTTT.

DNA for the CDR3: TGTGCCAGCGATCCAAGCTCTAACTATGGCTACACCTTC. Translated: CASDPSSNYGYTF. This chain links TRBV6-5 with TRBJ1-2; D is unclear. CDR1 MNHEY and CDR2 SVGAGI come from the germline V gene. The CDR3 has 13 amino acids. Trimming removed 8 bases from V and 0 bases from J, with 10 bases in between.

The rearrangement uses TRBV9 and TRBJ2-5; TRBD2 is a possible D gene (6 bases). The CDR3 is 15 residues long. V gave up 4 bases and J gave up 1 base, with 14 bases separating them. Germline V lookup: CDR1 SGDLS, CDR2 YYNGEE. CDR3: CASSPRGDFQETQYF. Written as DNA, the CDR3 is TGTGCCAGCAGCCCGCGAGGGGACTTCCAAGAGACCCAGTACTTC.

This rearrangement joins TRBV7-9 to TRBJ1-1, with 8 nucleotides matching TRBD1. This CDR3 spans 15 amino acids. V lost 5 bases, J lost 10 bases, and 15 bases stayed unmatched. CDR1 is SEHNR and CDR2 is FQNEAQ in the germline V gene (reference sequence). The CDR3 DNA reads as TGTGCCAGCAGCAATTACTCAGGGGGCGTAAATCCAGCTTTCTTT. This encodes CASSNYSGGVNPAFF.